This T cell receptor (beta chain) originates from a study of blood T cell repertoires in COVID-19 (dated by TCRdb to between 2020 and 2021). Regarding the research as a whole: Collaborator samples came from the United States, Italy and Spain and covered acute and convalescent phases of COVID-19. The samples were drawn from two sources: the first 160 participants of the ongoing ImmuneRACE study, and 950 to 1,500 subjects contributed by 6 global collaborators. The material from the prospective study consisted of cDNA or gDNA derived from T cells, B-cell-depleted T cells, or PBMCs. The sample metadata nearly always contained a de-identified subject ID, COVID-19 status, age in years and sex. Deeply sampled blood TCRbeta repertoires from subjects exposed to, actively infected with, or recovered from COVID-19 were included in the dataset. The repertoires were made available in a free public database intended to serve as a resource for research on the immune response to SARS-CoV-2. Where available, HLA class I and class II types were obtained from metadata supplied by the sample provider rather than from assay-based typing. What the study reported, not specific to this receptor: The quantity of clinical and demographic metadata differed by source and by participant and was supplied without curation.

TCRbeta CDR3 regions were amplified from genomic DNA by means of the immunoSEQ Assay, a bias-controlled multiplex PCR. Per the source publication's procedure: Within the assay, amplification of reference gene primers was used to estimate how many nucleated cells each sample contained. To quantify the absolute abundance of each unique TCRbeta CDR3 rearrangement, sequence reads were collapsed and filtered. Productive Simpson clonality was computed per sample as the square root of Simpson's diversity index over productive rearrangements. TCRdb holds this immuneACCESS table with in-frame rearrangements only. Some clones are missing; in checked studies, unresolved V genes explain under half, and the rest has no known cause. That table is the source of V, J and clone size, and D and trimming were worked out from the DNA. Across this sample there are some 130,000 clones, with around 81% seen only once. The top ten clones comprise 10% to 11% of the sample.

CDR1 and CDR2 (GTSNPN, SVGIG) derive from the germline V gene (reference sequence). V gives up 2 bases and J gives up 0 bases, and the segment between their germline ends measures 14 bases. From its cysteine to its phenylalanine, the CDR3 spans 15 amino acids. Only CDR3 DNA is held: 45 bases, read in frame from base 1. Whole blood was collected in K2EDTA tubes by collaborating institutions according to the institutions' own protocols. For TCRbeta analysis, collaborators shipped samples in one of three forms: frozen whole blood, isolated PBMCs, or DNA extracted from either of those sample types. Concerning this clone itself: No antigen is known for it. One base away there is no much larger clone; base qualities are not given.

The chain is encoded by TRBV30 joined to TRBJ2-7; tentative D gene TRBD2, with 6 bases matching. The specimen was peripheral blood. This clonotype was sampled from a human donor in a cohort sampled during active COVID-19. DNA sequence: TGTGCCTGGAGTCGTGGTAGCGGAAGCTCCTACGAGCAGTACTTC. This codes for CAWSRGSGSSYEQYF.